This TCR beta chain came from a study of neoadjuvant anti-PD-1 for oral cavity cancer. About the research overall: Before surgery, most patients got three to four biweekly 3 mg/kg nivolumab doses.

CDR3 length: 14 residues. V was shortened by 1 base and J by 4 bases, with 8 bases between the two germline ends. Germline lookup yields CDR1 MNHNY and CDR2 SVGAGI (reference sequence). The table came from immunoSEQ multiplex PCR; TCRdb's copy has only in-frame clones and leaves some out. The sample consists of 14,000 or so clones, around two thirds of them appearing once. The V and J genes are TRBV6-6 and TRBJ2-1, with D unresolved. The receptor was isolated from a person between 40 and 85 years old with oral cavity squamous cell carcinoma. Sequenced here: PBMCs, sampled before nivolumab (anti-PD-1) treatment. CDR3 nucleotides: TGTGCCAGCAGTTACTTGGCTAGTTACAATGAGCAGTTCTTC. It translates to CASSYLASYNEQFF.